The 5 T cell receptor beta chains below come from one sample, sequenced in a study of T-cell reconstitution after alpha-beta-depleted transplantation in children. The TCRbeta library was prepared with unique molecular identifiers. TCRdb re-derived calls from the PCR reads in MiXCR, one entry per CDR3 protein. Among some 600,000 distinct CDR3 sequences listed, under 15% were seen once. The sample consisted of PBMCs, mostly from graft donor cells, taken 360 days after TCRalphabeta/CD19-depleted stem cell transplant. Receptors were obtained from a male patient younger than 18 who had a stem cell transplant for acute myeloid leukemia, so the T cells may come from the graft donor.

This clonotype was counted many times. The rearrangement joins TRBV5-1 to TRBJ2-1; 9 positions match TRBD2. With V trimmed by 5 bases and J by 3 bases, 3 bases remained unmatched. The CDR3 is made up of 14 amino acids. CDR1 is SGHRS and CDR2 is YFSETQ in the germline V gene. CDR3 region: CASRTSGLYNEQFF. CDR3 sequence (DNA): TGCGCCAGCAGAACTAGCGGGCTCTACAATGAGCAGTTCTTC.

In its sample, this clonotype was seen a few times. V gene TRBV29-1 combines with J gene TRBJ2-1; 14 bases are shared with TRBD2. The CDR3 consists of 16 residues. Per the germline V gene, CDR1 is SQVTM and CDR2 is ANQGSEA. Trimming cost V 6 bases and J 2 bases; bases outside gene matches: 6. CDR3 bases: TGCAGCGTCGGGACTAGCGGGAGAAGGACCTACAATGAGCAGTTCTTC. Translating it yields CSVGTSGRRTYNEQFF.

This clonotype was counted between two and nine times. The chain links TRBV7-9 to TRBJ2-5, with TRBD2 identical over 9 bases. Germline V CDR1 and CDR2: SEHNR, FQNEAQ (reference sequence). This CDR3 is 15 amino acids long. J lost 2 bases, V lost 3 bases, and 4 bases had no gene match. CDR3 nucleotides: TGTGCCAGCAGCTTCCTAGCGGGACCTCAAGAGACCCAGTACTTC. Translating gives CASSFLAGPQETQYF.

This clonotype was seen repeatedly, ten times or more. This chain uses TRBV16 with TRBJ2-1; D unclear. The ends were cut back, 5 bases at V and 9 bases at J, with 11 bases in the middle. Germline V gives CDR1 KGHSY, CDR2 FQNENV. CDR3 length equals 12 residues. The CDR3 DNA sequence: TGTGCCAGCAGCGCGAAGAGAGTTGAGCAGTTCTTC. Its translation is CASSAKRVEQFF.

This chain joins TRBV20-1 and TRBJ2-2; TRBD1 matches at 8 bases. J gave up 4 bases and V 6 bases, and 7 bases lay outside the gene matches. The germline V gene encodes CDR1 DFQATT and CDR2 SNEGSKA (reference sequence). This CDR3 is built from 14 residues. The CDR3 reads CSARTGLGTGELFF. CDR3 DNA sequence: TGCAGTGCCAGGACAGGGCTGGGCACCGGGGAGCTGTTTTTT.